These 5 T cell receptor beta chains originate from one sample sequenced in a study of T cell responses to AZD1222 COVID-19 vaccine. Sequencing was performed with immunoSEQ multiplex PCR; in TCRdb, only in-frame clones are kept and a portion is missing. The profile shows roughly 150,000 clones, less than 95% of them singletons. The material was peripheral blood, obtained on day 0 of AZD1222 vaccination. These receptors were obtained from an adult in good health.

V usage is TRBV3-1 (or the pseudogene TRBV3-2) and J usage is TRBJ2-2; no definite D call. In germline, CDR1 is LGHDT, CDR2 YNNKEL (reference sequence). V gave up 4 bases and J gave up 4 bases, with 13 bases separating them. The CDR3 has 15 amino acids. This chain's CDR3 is CASSRMTGSTGELFF. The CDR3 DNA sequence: TGTGCCAGCAGCCGGATGACGGGCAGCACCGGGGAGCTGTTTTTT.

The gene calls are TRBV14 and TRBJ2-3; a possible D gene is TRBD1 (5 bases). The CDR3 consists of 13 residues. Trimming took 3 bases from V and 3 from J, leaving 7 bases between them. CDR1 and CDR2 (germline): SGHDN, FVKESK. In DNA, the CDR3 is TGTGCCAGCAGCCACACAGGAACAGATACGCAGTATTTT. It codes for CASSHTGTDTQYF.

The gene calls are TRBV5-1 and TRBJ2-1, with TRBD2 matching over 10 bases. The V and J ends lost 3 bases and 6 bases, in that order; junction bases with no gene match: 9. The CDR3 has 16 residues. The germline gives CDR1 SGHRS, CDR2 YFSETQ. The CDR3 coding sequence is TGCGCCAGCAGCTCCCGGGGTAGCGGGAGGATCAATGAGCAGTTCTTC. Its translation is CASSSRGSGRINEQFF.

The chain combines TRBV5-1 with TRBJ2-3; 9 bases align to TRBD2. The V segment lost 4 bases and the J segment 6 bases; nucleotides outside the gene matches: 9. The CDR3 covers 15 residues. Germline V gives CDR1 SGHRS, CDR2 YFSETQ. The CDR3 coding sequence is TGCGCCAGCAGCGCCGGGACTAGCATCCTGGATACGCAGTATTTT. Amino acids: CASSAGTSILDTQYF.

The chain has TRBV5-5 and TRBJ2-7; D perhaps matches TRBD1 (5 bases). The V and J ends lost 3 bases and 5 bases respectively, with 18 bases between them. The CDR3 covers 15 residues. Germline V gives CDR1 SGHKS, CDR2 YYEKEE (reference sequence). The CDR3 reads CASSSPTSRADEQYF. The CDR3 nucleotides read TGTGCCAGCAGCTCCCCTACGAGCAGGGCAGACGAGCAGTACTTC. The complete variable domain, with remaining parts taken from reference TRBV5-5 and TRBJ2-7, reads DAGVTQSPTHLIKTRGQQVTLRCSPISGHKSVSWYQQVLGQGPQFIFQYYEKEERGRGNFPDRFSARQFPNYSSELNVNALLLGDSALYLCASSSPTSRADEQYFGPGTRLTVT.